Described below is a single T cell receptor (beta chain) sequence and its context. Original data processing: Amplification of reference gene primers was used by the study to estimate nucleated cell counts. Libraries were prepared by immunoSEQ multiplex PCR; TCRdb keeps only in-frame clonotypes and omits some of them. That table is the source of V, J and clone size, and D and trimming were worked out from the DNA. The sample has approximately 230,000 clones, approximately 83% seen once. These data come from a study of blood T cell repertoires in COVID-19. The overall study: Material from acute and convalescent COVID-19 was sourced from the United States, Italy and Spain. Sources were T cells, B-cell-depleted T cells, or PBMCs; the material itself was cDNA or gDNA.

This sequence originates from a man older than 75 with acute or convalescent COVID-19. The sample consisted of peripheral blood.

CDR3 bases: TGCGCCAGCAGTAAGCTGGGACAGGGAGCTGAAGCTTTCTTT. Translation gives CASSKLGQGAEAFF. V and J are TRBV10-1 and TRBJ1-1, with 9 bases fitting TRBD1. CDR1 is WNHNN and CDR2 is SYGVQD in the germline V gene (reference sequence). This CDR3 contains 14 residues. The V and J ends lost 5 bases and 6 bases, in that order; junction bases with no gene match: 7.